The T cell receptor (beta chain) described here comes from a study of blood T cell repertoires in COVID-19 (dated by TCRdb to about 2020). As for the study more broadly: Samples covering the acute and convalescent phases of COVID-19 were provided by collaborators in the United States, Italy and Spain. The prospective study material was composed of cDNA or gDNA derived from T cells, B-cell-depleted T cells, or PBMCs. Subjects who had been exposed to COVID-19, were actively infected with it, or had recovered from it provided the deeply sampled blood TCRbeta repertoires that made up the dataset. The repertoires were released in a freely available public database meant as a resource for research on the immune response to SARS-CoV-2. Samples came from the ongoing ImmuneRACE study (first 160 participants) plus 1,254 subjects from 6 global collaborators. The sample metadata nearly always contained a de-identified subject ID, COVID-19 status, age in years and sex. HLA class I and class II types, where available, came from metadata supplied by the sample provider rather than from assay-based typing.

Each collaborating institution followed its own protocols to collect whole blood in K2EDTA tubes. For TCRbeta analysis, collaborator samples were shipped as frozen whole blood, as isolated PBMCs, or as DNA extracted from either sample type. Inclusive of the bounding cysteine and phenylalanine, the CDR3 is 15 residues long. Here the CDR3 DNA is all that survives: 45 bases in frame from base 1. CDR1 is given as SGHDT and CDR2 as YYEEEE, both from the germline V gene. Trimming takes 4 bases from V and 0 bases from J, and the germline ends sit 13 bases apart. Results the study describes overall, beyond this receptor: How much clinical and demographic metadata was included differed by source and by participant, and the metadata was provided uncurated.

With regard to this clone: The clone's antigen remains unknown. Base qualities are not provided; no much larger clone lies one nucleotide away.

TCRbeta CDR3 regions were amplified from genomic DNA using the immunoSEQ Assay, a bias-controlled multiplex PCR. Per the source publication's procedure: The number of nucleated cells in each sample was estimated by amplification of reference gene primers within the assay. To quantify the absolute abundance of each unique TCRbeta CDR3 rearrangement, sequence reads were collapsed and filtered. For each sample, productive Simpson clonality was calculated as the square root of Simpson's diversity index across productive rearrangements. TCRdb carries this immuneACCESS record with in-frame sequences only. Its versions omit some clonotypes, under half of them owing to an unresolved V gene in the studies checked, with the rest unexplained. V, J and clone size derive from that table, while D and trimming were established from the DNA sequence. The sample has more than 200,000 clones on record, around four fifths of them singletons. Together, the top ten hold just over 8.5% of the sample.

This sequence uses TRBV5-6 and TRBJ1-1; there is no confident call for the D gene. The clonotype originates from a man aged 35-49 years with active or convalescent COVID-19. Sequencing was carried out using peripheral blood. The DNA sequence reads TGTGCCAGCAGCCCGCGGGGAAGTCTGAACACTGAAGCTTTCTTT. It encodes CASSPRGSLNTEAFF.